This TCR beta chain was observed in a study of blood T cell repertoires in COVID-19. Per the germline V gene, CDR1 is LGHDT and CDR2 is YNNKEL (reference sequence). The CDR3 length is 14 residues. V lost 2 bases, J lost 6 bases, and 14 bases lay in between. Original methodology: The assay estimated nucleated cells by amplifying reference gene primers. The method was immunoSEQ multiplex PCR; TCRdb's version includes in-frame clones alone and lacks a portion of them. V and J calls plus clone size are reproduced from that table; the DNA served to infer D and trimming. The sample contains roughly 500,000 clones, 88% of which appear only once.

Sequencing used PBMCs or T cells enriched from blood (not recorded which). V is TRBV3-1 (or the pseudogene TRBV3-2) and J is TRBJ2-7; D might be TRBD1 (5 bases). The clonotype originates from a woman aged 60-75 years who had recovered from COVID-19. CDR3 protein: CASSQPSDNTEQYF. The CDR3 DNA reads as TGTGCCAGCAGCCAACCATCGGACAACACCGAGCAGTACTTC.